This T cell receptor (beta chain) comes out of a study of response to subunit inactivated influenza vaccine. This clonotype came up a few times. Antigen specificity is unknown. Study-wide results and caveats: After each seasonal influenza vaccination, few new T cells are recruited, the authors suggested.

TCRdb reprocessed the RT-PCR reads with MiXCR, giving one entry per CDR3 protein. The table has hundreds of thousands of distinct CDR3 sequences, less than 15% seen once. The sample was PBMCs from blood, taken less than 15 days before vaccination. This TCR was recovered from a man aged 50 to 60 who received an inactivated influenza vaccine.

CDR3 nucleotide sequence: TGCAGCGTTGAAAAAGGGCCTGAAGCTTTCTTT. Translation gives CSVEKGPEAFF. The chain has TRBV29-1 and TRBJ1-1; D unclear. The CDR3 runs 11 residues. V lost 2 bases and J 6 bases, leaving 7 bases between the germline ends. Germline assignment: CDR1 SQVTM and CDR2 ANQGSEA.